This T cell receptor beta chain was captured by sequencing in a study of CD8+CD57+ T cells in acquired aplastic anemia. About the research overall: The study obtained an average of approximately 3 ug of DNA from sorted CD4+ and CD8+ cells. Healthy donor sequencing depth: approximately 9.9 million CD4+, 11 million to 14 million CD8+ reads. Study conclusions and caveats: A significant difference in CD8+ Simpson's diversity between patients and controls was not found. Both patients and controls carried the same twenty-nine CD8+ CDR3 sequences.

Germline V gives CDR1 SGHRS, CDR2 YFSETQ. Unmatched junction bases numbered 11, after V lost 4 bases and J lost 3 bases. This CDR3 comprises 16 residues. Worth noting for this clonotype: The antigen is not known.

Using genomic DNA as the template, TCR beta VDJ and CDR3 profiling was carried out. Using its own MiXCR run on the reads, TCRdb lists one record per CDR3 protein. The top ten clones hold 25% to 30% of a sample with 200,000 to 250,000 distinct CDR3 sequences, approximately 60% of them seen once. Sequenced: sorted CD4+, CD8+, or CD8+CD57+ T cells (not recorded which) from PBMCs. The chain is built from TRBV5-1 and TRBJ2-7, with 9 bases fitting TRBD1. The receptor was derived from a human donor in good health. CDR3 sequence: CASSHRDRESYYEQYF. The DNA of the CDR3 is TGCGCCAGCAGCCACCGGGACAGGGAGAGCTACTACGAGCAGTACTTC.